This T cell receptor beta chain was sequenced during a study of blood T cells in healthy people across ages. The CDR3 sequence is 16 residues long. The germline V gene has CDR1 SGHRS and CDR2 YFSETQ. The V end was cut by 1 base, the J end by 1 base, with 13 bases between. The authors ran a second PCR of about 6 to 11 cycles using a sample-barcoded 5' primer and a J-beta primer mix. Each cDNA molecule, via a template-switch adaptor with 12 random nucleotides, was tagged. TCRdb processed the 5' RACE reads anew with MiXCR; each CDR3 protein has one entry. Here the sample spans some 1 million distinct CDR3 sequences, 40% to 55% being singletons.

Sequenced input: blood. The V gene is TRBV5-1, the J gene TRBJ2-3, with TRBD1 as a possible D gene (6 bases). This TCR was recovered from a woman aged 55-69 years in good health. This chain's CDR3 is CASSLFSGTRTDTQYF. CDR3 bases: TGCGCCAGCAGCTTGTTTTCCGGGACACGCACAGATACGCAGTATTTT.